This is a list of T cell receptor beta chains from one sample in a study of cytomegalovirus exposure and HLA in healthy donors. Assay: immunoSEQ multiplex PCR; the TCRdb copy retains only in-frame clones and omits some. Of roughly 180,000 clones listed, less than 90% are singletons. Specimen: PBMCs. The receptor source for this set is a boy between 10 and 17 years old in good health and CMV-seronegative. Each CDR3 is given without its conserved first and last residue. D genes are given only for firm matches.

V | D | CDR3
TRBV6-5 | TRBD1 | ASSNLGTGNTEAF
TRBV7-2 | NA | ASSPTQGLYEQY
TRBV5-6 | NA | ASSFPSRGSYEQY
TRBV6-6 | TRBD2 | ASDPGTSVSYEQY
TRBV7-8 | NA | ASSQGSYLAKNIQY
TRBV9 | TRBD1 | ASGTDFPQH
TRBV11-2 | NA | ASSFVRDGYT
TRBV28 | NA | ASSFYAAGNTDTQY
TRBV10-3 | NA | AITDKDRENTEAF
TRBV19 | TRBD1 | ASSITGTGNYGYT
TRBV29-1 | TRBD1 | SVDGWVGTEHYGYT
TRBV6-1 | NA | ASGRGMSF
TRBV2 | NA | ASRNRQPGELF
TRBV6-1 | NA | ASSEEPLSSYEQY
TRBV19 | NA | ALKDSSNTEAF
TRBV5-1 | TRBD1 | ASSNPTGANTIY
TRBV4-2 | NA | ASSRPNREVEQF
TRBV11-2 | TRBD1 | ASSPNLLYDRVDGNTIY
TRBV19 | TRBD1 | ASSIEGGGYT
TRBV7-9 | NA | ASSSLDEQF
TRBV19 | NA | ASSIQRTRTNYGYT
TRBV5-8 | TRBD1 | ASSLSGQGFTGELF
TRBV4-1 | TRBD1 | ASSQITGGGGYT
TRBV6-6 | TRBD1 | ASSYSNRGPYNEQF
TRBV7-9 | TRBD2 | ASSLGTLAGGTDTQY
TRBV30 | NA | AWSVKTQLSNQPQH
TRBV4-3 | TRBD2 | ASSQAGSGGITGELF
TRBV6-6 | TRBD1 | ASRDRGHEQY
TRBV6-5 | NA | ASRDSAETQY
TRBV28 | TRBD1 | ASSSDRGSTYNQPQH
TRBV29-1 | NA | SVVLAGRSEQY
TRBV4-3 | NA | ASSPTHGPPDYGYT
TRBV27 | TRBD2 | ASKSSGGGNEQF
TRBV5-4 | NA | ASSLSGGHNEQF
TRBV5-1 | NA | ASRTVGGLQAYEQY
TRBV28 | TRBD1 | ASSSQTGVNEKLF
TRBV5-6 | TRBD1 | ASSRTGRSPLH
TRBV28 | TRBD1 | ASSLNRGIWVGTEAF
TRBV10-3 | TRBD1 | AISEPRGTSGYGYT
TRBV7-9 | NA | SSSLLPRGGIGETQY
TRBV11-2 | TRBD1 | ASSLVPNTGGVGGTEAF
TRBV30 | NA | AWSVAQDQPQH
TRBV7-9 | NA | ASSPPQRTAERPEQY
TRBV5-5 | TRBD2 | ASSLRGLAGKILAPDTQY
TRBV20-1 | NA | SAIPSGEQF